The subject of this entry is one T cell receptor (beta chain). Original data processing: Amplification with reference gene primers provided the estimates of nucleated cell counts. Sequencing used immunoSEQ multiplex PCR; TCRdb keeps in-frame clones, though not all of them. D and trimming come from the DNA, and the V and J calls and clone size come from that table. The sample holds roughly 100,000 clones, roughly four fifths seen once. This record belongs to a study of blood T cell repertoires in COVID-19. In the study overall: COVID-19 samples collected from the United States, Italy and Spain covered acute and convalescent phases. PBMCs, B-cell-depleted T cells, or T cells were the source of the cDNA or gDNA that made up the material.

Germline CDR1 and CDR2: MDHEN and SYDVKM. The CDR3 is 16 residues long. Germline trimming cut 4 bases from V and 7 bases from J; bases unmatched to any gene: 10. The TCR originated in a woman aged 80 or older with active or convalescent COVID-19. Sequenced sample: peripheral blood. The rearrangement joins TRBV28 to TRBJ2-1, with TRBD2 matching 10 bases. CDR3 in DNA: TGTGCCAGCAGTTCTCATAGCGGGAGGAATTGGAATGAGCAGTTCTTC. This codes for CASSSHSGRNWNEQFF.